Listed here are 32 T cell receptor beta chains from one sample, sequenced in a study of blood T cell repertoires in COVID-19. Generated by immunoSEQ multiplex PCR, the TCRdb table keeps only in-frame clones and is missing some. This sample has approximately 210,000 clones, with around four fifths found just once. Sequences were obtained from peripheral blood. Receptors were obtained from a woman aged 45-65 years with acute or convalescent COVID-19.

V and J are TRBV19 and TRBJ1-1; no clear D. Trimming cost V 5 bases and J 5 bases, with 15 bases left between them. The CDR3 extends over 14 amino acids. The germline V gene encodes CDR1 LNHDA and CDR2 SQIVND (reference sequence). Here the CDR3 reads CASSPPEGRTEAFF. In DNA, the CDR3 is TGTGCCAGTAGTCCCCCGGAGGGAAGAACTGAAGCTTTCTTT.

This chain joins TRBV6-2 or TRBV6-3 and TRBJ2-7; 7 positions match TRBD2. The CDR3 spans 15 residues. The germline CDR1 and CDR2 sequences are MNHEY and SVGEGT. Losses at the gene ends were 6 bases for V and 2 bases for J; bases not matched to a gene: 10. The CDR3 region has the DNA TGTGCCAGCAGCCCCGGGGCTAGCGGCCCCTACGAGCAGTACTTC. Protein product: CASSPGASGPYEQYF.

The V gene is TRBV2, the J gene TRBJ1-1; 8 bases match TRBD1. V trimming: 6 bases; J trimming: 1 base; junction bases outside the gene matches: 4. Germline CDR1 and CDR2: SNHLY and FYNNEI. The CDR3 sequence is 14 residues long. Written as DNA, the CDR3 is TGTGCCAGCAGGGGGACAGGTACGAACACTGAAGCTTTCTTT. As protein: CASRGTGTNTEAFF.

This chain joins TRBV7-2 and TRBJ2-7; D possibly corresponds to TRBD2 (6 bases). The V end was cut by 1 base, the J end by 5 bases, with 15 bases between. This CDR3 is built from 15 residues. Germline assignment: CDR1 SGHTA and CDR2 FQGNSA. CDR3 in amino acids: CASSLVAGRINEQYF. The CDR3 nucleotides are TGTGCCAGCAGCTTAGTCGCAGGGAGGATCAACGAGCAGTACTTC.

This chain connects TRBV3-1 (or the pseudogene TRBV3-2) to TRBJ1-1; 7 bases agree with TRBD1. The V segment lost 4 bases and the J segment 7 bases; nucleotides outside the gene matches: 9. Per germline, CDR1 LGHDT and CDR2 YNNKEL (reference sequence). There are 14 residues in the CDR3. The CDR3 DNA reads as TGTGCCAGCAGCCGACAGGGACGGAGTCATGAAGCTTTCTTT. Protein sequence: CASSRQGRSHEAFF.

The chain couples TRBV7-6 to TRBJ2-3; D might be TRBD1 (5 bases). The CDR3 sequence is 14 residues long. V dropped 1 base and J dropped 4 bases, with 9 bases sitting between them. Germline assignment: CDR1 SGHVS and CDR2 FNYEAQ. The CDR3 DNA follows: TGTGCCAGCAGCTTAGGGATAGGGGCAGATACGCAGTATTTT. Its protein product is CASSLGIGADTQYF.

In this sample, this clone turned up once. This chain connects TRBV27 to TRBJ2-7; 8 bases are a match to TRBD1. The germline V gene has CDR1 MNHEY and CDR2 SMNVEV (reference sequence). V dropped 2 bases and J dropped 3; count of bases not matched to a gene: 3. This CDR3 has 14 residues. The CDR3 loop reads CASSLGTGNYEQYF. The CDR3 DNA follows: TGTGCCAGCAGTTTAGGGACAGGCAACTACGAGCAGTACTTC.

This clone was seen a handful of times. The V call is TRBV29-1, the J call TRBJ2-7; TRBD1 matches at 8 bases. The CDR3 consists of 11 residues. CDR1 is SQVTM, CDR2 ANQGSEA, per germline. The V segment lost 7 bases and the J segment 3 bases; nucleotides outside the gene matches: 2. Here the CDR3 DNA reads TGCAGCGGTACAGGGGGCTACGAGCAGTACTTC. Translation: CSGTGGYEQYF.

The gene calls are TRBV7-9 and TRBJ2-5; the D gene is possibly TRBD2 (5 bases). V gave up 6 bases and J gave up 2 bases, with 10 bases separating them. CDR3 length: 13 amino acids. Germline V gene data show CDR1 as SEHNR and CDR2 as FQNEAQ (reference sequence). The CDR3 coding sequence is TGTGCCAGCAGTCGGACTCCTCAAGAGACCCAGTACTTC. It specifies CASSRTPQETQYF. The complete variable domain, with remaining parts taken from reference TRBV7-9 and TRBJ2-5, reads DTGVSQNPRHKITKRGQNVTFRCDPISEHNRLYWYRQTLGQGPEFLTYFQNEAQLEKSRLLSDRFSAERPKGSFSTLEIQRTEQGDSAMYLCASSRTPQETQYFGPGTRLLVL.

The genes are TRBV7-9 and TRBJ2-7; 8 nucleotides align to TRBD1. CDR3 length: 18 amino acids. Germline V gene sequence: CDR1 SEHNR, CDR2 FQNEAQ (reference sequence). With V trimmed by 4 bases and J by 4 bases, 18 bases remained unmatched. The CDR3 loop is CASSSLGQGSGRWYEQYF. CDR3 coding DNA: TGTGCCAGCAGCTCACTAGGACAGGGATCAGGCAGGTGGTACGAGCAGTACTTC.

The chain couples TRBV10-1 to TRBJ2-1; D perhaps matches TRBD1 (5 bases). With 5 bases removed from V and 0 bases from J, the gap between germline ends came to 11 bases. Per germline, CDR1 WNHNN and CDR2 SYGVQD (reference sequence). CDR3 size: 15 residues. The DNA for the CDR3 is TGCGCCAGCAGTCCGGGCGACAGCTCCTACAATGAGCAGTTCTTC. Its translation: CASSPGDSSYNEQFF.

This clone has a handful of counts. The CDR3 DNA reads TGCGCCAGCAGTGATACGGTATTGAACACTGAAGCTTTCTTT. Translation gives CASSDTVLNTEAFF. The V gene is TRBV10-2, the J gene TRBJ1-1, with no clear D. Trimming removed 3 bases at V and 0 bases at J, with 8 bases between. Germline assignment: CDR1 WSHSY and CDR2 SAAADI. This CDR3 has 14 amino acids.

The genes are TRBV6-5 and TRBJ2-7; weak D call: TRBD1 (6 bases). Germline V gene lookup returns CDR1 MNHEY and CDR2 SVGAGI. This CDR3 has 13 residues. Trimming stripped 7 bases from V and 5 bases from J, with 15 bases between. CDR3: CASKTAGVHEQYF. The CDR3 nucleotides are TGTGCCAGCAAAACAGCAGGGGTCCACGAGCAGTACTTC.

The chain carries TRBV7-8 and TRBJ2-7; weak D call: TRBD1 (5 bases). Germline CDR1 and CDR2: SGHVS and FQNEAQ. With 0 bases removed from V and 4 bases from J, the gap between germline ends came to 16 bases. This CDR3 has 16 residues. The CDR3: CASSLARMGRAYEQYF. CDR3 DNA: TGTGCCAGCAGCTTAGCGCGTATGGGCAGGGCTTACGAGCAGTACTTC.

The rearrangement uses TRBV9 and TRBJ2-3; D remains unclear. There are 14 residues in the CDR3. Trimming removed 1 base at V and 8 bases at J, with 14 bases between. CDR1 and CDR2 from the germline V gene are SGDLS and YYNGEE. The CDR3 spells CASSVNPEDGTQYF. Here the CDR3 DNA reads TGTGCCAGCAGCGTAAACCCCGAGGATGGTACGCAGTATTTT. The entire variable domain, with the rest obtained from reference TRBV9 and TRBJ2-3, is as follows: DSGVTQTPKHLITATGQRVTLRCSPRSGDLSVYWYQQSLDQGLQFLIQYYNGEERAKGNILERFSAQQFPDLHSELNLSSLELGDSALYFCASSVNPEDGTQYFGPGTRLTVL.

The CDR3 loop is CASSRLAGGGETQYF. CDR3 nucleotides: TGTGCCAGCAGCCGACTAGCGGGAGGCGGAGAGACCCAGTACTTC. V usage is TRBV11-2 and J usage is TRBJ2-5; 13 positions agree with TRBD2. V lost 5 bases to trimming and J lost 4 bases; unmatched junction nucleotides: 4. This CDR3 has 15 residues. Germline V CDR1 and CDR2: SGHAT, FQNNGV.

The chain links TRBV6-6 to TRBJ2-1; TRBD2 matches at 14 bases. The CDR3 totals 19 residues. The V gene end was trimmed by 5 bases and the J gene end by 2 bases; junction bases not matched to a gene: 11. CDR1 MNHNY and CDR2 SVGAGI come from the germline V gene (reference sequence). CDR3: CASSPPLGTSGSPYNEQFF. The CDR3 DNA sequence: TGTGCCAGCAGTCCGCCACTCGGGACTAGCGGGAGTCCCTACAATGAGCAGTTCTTC.

This chain connects TRBV5-1 to TRBJ2-1, with a tentative D call TRBD2 (5 bases). The CDR3 contains 15 residues. Deletions cut 1 base from V and 2 bases from J, with 10 bases between. In germline, CDR1 is SGHRS, CDR2 YFSETQ. CDR3 coding DNA: TGCGCCAGCAGCTTGAACGGGAATACCTACAATGAGCAGTTCTTC. Translation gives CASSLNGNTYNEQFF.

V is TRBV28 and J is TRBJ2-7; 10 nucleotides agree with TRBD1. Germline V gene sequence: CDR1 MDHEN, CDR2 SYDVKM. The CDR3 runs to 15 residues. Trimming at V came to 1 base and at J to 4 bases, leaving 4 bases not matched to a gene. CDR3 nucleotide sequence: TGTGCCAGCAGTTTATCTAGGACAGGGGGGTACGAGCAGTACTTC. Its translation is CASSLSRTGGYEQYF.

The chain links TRBV5-1 to TRBJ2-5, with a weak D call TRBD1 (5 bases). Trimming took off 1 base at V and 3 bases at J, with 13 bases between the two ends. CDR3 length equals 15 residues. Germline lookup yields CDR1 SGHRS and CDR2 YFSETQ. The CDR3 DNA reads TGCGCCAGCAGCTTGATCGTGGGGCAGGAAGAGACCCAGTACTTC. Encoded protein: CASSLIVGQEETQYF.

In its sample, this clone was seen a few times. This chain uses TRBV2 with TRBJ2-1; 12 bases agree with TRBD1. Per the germline V gene, CDR1 is SNHLY and CDR2 is FYNNEI. The CDR3 extends over 22 amino acids. V shed 6 bases, J shed 7 bases, and the junction held 28 bases outside the gene matches. The CDR3 DNA follows: TGTGCCAGCAGAACCGGGACAGGGGGCGGCGGGATGGGCCTGGGCGGGATGAATGAGCAGTTCTTC. It translates to CASRTGTGGGGMGLGGMNEQFF.

The gene calls are TRBV7-2 and TRBJ2-3; D remains ambiguous. Trimming took off 3 bases at V and 2 bases at J, with 9 bases between the two ends. CDR1 and CDR2 (germline): SGHTA, FQGNSA. The length of the CDR3 is 14 residues. DNA of the CDR3: TGTGCCAGCAGCTTGATCCAGGTCACAGATACGCAGTATTTT. Translated: CASSLIQVTDTQYF.

J is TRBJ2-1 and V is TRBV2; 8 bases line up with TRBD2. Germline CDR1 SNHLY, CDR2 FYNNEI. Losses at the gene ends were 6 bases for V and 11 bases for J; bases not matched to a gene: 12. This CDR3 contains 14 residues. The CDR3 protein is CASRTSALTMKQFF. CDR3 in DNA: TGTGCCAGCAGGACTAGCGCCCTAACAATGAAGCAGTTCTTC.

The CDR3 region is CATSFRQGSYEQYF. Here the CDR3 DNA reads TGTGCCACCAGCTTTAGGCAGGGGTCCTACGAGCAGTACTTC. The chain uses TRBV15 and TRBJ2-7; possibly TRBD1 for D (6 bases). This CDR3 region has 14 residues. The germline gives CDR1 LNHNV, CDR2 YYDKDF (reference sequence). V gave up 5 bases and J gave up 1 base, with 12 bases separating them.

The chain has TRBV3-1 (or the pseudogene TRBV3-2) and TRBJ1-4; D unresolved. Looked up from germline, CDR1 is LGHDT and CDR2 is YNNKEL (reference sequence). The CDR3 runs to 17 residues. V dropped 4 bases and J dropped 4 bases, with 19 bases sitting between them. The CDR3 loop is CASSPPWPEGGNEKLFF. The CDR3 DNA is TGTGCCAGCAGCCCTCCGTGGCCGGAGGGCGGTAATGAAAAACTGTTTTTT.

CDR3 in DNA: TGCGCCAGCAGATTAGCGGGGGGAGGCCCAGATACGCAGTATTTT. Amino acids: CASRLAGGGPDTQYF. The chain is built from TRBV10-2 and TRBJ2-3, with TRBD2 matching over 10 bases. CDR3 length equals 15 residues. Germline V gene lookup returns CDR1 WSHSY and CDR2 SAAADI. Trimming took 6 bases from V and 4 from J; bases not matched to a gene: 7.

Here the CDR3 DNA reads TGTGCCAGCTCACTGGGGACTGCTAATGGCTACACCTTC. This translates into CASSLGTANGYTF. The chain has TRBV18 and TRBJ1-2, with a weak D call TRBD1 (5 bases). V was shortened by 4 bases and J by 6 bases, with 12 bases between the two germline ends. This CDR3 is 13 amino acids long. In germline, CDR1 is KGHSH, CDR2 LQKENI.

A single count supports this clone. CDR3 residues: CASSVRTGDGSDTQYF. The DNA of the CDR3 is TGTGCCAGCAGCGTAAGGACAGGGGATGGGTCAGATACGCAGTATTTT. The V call is TRBV9, the J call TRBJ2-3; TRBD1 agrees at 9 bases. This CDR3 contains 16 residues. Trimming took 1 base from V and 4 from J; bases not matched to a gene: 7. Per germline, CDR1 SGDLS and CDR2 YYNGEE.

A remark on this clone: This sample also contains other DNA sequences that code for the same CDR3. The chain combines TRBV27 with TRBJ2-7; tentatively, D is TRBD1 (5 bases). The CDR3 covers 13 residues. Deletions cut 3 bases from V and 3 bases from J, with 9 bases between. Germline assignment: CDR1 MNHEY and CDR2 SMNVEV (reference sequence). The CDR3 nucleotides are TGTGCCAGCAGTTTTGGTCAGGGCTACGAGCAGTACTTC. This gives the protein CASSFGQGYEQYF.

The rearrangement uses TRBV28 and TRBJ2-7; the match to TRBD2 covers 10 bases. Looked up from germline, CDR1 is MDHEN and CDR2 is SYDVKM. This CDR3 has 14 amino acids. J gave up 6 bases and V 6 bases, and 8 bases lay outside the gene matches. Here the CDR3 DNA reads TGTGCCAGCAGACATCTAGCGGGAGAGAGCGAGCAGTACTTC. It codes for CASRHLAGESEQYF.

The chain carries TRBV19 and TRBJ2-5, with 7 bases lining up with TRBD2. CDR3 length: 15 residues. Germline V gene data show CDR1 as LNHDA and CDR2 as SQIVND (reference sequence). V shed 1 base, J shed 1 base, and the junction held 3 bases outside the gene matches. The CDR3 spells CASSIGEGSQETQYF. CDR3 DNA: TGTGCCAGTAGTATAGGGGAGGGTTCCCAAGAGACCCAGTACTTC. Looking up the rest from reference TRBV19 and TRBJ2-5 gives the full variable domain: DGGITQSPKYLFRKEGQNVTLSCEQNLNHDAMYWYRQDPGQGLRLIYYSQIVNDFQKGDIAEGYSVSREKKESFPLTVTSAQKNPTAFYLCASSIGEGSQETQYFGPGTRLLVL.

This chain joins TRBV5-1 and TRBJ1-3; TRBD1 agrees at 8 bases. CDR3 length equals 16 residues. The V gene's germline CDR1 is SGHRS and CDR2 YFSETQ. The ends lost 3 bases at V and 4 bases at J; junction bases unmatched: 9. In nucleotides, the CDR3 is TGCGCCAGCAGCTCCGCTCCCGGGACAGGAGGAAACACCATATATTTT. Translated: CASSSAPGTGGNTIYF.